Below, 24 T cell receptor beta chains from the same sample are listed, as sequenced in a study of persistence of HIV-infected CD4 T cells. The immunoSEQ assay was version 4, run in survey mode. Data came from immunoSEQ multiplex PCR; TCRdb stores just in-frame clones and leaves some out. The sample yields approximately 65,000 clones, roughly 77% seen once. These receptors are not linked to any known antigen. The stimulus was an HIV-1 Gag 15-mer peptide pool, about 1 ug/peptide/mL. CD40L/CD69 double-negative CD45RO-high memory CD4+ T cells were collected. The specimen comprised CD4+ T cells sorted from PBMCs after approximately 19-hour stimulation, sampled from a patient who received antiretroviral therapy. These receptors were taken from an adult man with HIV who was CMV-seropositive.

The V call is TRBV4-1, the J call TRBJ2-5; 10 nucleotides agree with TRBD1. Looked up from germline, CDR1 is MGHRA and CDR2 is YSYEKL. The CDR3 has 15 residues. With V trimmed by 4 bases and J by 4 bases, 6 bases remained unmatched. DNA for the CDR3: TGCGCCAGCAGCCGAGCCGACAGGGGGCGAGAGACCCAGTACTTC. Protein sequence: CASSRADRGRETQYF.

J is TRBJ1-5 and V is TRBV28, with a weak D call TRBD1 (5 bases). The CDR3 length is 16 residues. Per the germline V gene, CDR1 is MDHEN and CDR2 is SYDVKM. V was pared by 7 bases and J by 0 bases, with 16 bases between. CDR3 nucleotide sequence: TGTGCCAGCATTCCCGCCGGGACGTATAGCAATCAGCCCCAGCATTTT. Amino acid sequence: CASIPAGTYSNQPQHF.

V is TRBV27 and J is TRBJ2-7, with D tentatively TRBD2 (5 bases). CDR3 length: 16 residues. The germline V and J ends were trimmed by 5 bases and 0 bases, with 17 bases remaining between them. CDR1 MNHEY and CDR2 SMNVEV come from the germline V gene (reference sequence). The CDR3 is CASSLSDPGSSYEQYF. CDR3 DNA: TGTGCCAGCAGTCTGTCCGACCCGGGGAGCTCCTACGAGCAGTACTTC.

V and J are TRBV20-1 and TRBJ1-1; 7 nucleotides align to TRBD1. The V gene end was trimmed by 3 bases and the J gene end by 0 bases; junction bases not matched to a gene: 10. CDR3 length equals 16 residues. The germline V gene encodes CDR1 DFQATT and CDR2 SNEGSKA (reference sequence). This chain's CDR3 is CSASAGTVLMNTEAFF. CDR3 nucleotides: TGCAGTGCTAGTGCGGGGACAGTCCTTATGAACACTGAAGCTTTCTTT.

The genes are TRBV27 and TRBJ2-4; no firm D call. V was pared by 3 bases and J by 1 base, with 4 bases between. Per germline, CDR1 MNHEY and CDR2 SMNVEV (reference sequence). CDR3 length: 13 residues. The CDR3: CASSFGAKNIQYF. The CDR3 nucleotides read TGTGCCAGCAGTTTCGGGGCCAAAAACATTCAGTACTTC.

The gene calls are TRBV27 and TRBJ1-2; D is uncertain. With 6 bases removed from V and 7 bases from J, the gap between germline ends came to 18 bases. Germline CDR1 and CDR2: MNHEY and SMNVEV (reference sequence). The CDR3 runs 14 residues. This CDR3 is CASRADLSSGGYTF. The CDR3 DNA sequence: TGTGCCAGCAGAGCGGACCTGAGTAGTGGTGGCTACACCTTC.

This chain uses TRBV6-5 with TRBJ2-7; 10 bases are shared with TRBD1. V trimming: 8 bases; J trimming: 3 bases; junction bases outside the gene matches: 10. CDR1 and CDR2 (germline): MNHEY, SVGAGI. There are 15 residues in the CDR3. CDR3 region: CASYKGGTGDYEQYF. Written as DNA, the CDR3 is TGTGCCAGCTATAAAGGAGGGACAGGGGACTACGAGCAGTACTTC.

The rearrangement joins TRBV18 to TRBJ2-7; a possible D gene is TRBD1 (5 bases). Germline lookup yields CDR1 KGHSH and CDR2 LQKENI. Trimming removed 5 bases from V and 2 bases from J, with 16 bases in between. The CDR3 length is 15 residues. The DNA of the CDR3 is TGTGCCAGCTCAGACAGAACCTTAGGAGCCTACGAGCAGTACTTC. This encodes CASSDRTLGAYEQYF.

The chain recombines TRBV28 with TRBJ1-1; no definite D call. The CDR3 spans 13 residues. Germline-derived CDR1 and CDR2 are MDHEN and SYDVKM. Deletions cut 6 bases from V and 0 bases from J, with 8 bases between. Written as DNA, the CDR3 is TGTGCCAGCAGGGAGAGGGTGAACACTGAAGCTTTCTTT. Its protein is CASRERVNTEAFF.

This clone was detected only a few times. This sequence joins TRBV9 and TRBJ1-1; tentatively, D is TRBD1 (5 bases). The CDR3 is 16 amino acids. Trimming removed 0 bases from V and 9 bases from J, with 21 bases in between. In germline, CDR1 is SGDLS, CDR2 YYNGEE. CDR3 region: CASSVVPSGVELKAFF. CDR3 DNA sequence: TGTGCCAGCAGCGTAGTGCCCTCGGGGGTGGAGCTGAAAGCTTTCTTT.

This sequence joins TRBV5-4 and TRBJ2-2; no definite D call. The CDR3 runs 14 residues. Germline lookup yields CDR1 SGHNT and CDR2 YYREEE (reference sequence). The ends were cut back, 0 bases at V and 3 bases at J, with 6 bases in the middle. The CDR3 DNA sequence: TGTGCCAGCAGCTTGGACGGTTACACCGGGGAGCTGTTTTTT. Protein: CASSLDGYTGELFF.

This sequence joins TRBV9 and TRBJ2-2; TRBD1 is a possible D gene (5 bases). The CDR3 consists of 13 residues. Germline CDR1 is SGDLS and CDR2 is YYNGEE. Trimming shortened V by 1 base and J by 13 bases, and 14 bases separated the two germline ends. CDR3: CASSVIQGQGLFF. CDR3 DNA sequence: TGTGCCAGCAGCGTAATTCAGGGCCAAGGGCTGTTTTTT.

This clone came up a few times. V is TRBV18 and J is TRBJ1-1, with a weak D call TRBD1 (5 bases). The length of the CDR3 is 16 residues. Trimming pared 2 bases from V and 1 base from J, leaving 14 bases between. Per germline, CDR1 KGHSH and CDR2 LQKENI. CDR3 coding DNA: TGTGCCAGCTCACCAAGTACCGGGGCCGCGAACACTGAAGCTTTCTTT. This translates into CASSPSTGAANTEAFF. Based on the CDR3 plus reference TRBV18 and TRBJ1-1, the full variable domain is NAGVMQNPRHLVRRRGQEARLRCSPMKGHSHVYWYRQLPEEGLKFMVYLQKENIIDESGMPKERFSAEFPKEGPSILRIQQVVRGDSAAYFCASSPSTGAANTEAFFGQGTRLTVV.

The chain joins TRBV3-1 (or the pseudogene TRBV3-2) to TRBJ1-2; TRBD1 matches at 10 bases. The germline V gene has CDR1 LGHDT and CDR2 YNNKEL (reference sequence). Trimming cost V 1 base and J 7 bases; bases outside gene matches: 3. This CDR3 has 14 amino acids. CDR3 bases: TGTGCCAGCAGCCAAGCCCGGGACAGGGGTGGCTACACCTTC. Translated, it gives CASSQARDRGGYTF.

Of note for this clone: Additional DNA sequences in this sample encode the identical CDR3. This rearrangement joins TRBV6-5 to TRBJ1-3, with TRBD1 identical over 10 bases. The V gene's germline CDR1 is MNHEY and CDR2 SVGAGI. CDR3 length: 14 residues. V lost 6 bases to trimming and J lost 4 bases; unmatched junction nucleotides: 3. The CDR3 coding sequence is TGTGCCAGCAGCAGGGACAGGGGCGGAAACACCATATATTTT. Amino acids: CASSRDRGGNTIYF.

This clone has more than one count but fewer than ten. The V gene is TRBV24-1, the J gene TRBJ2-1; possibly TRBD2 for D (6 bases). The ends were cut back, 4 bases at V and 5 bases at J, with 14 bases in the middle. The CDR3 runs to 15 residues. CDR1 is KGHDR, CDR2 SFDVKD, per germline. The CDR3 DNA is TGTGCCACCAGTGACCGACAAACTAGCAACAATGAGCAGTTCTTC. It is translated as CATSDRQTSNNEQFF.

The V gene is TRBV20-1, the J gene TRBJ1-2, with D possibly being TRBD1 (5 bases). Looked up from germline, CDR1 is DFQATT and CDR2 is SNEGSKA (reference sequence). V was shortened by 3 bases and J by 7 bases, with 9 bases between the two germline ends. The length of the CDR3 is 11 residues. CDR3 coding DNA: TGCAGTGCTAGGCAGGGATTTGGCTACACCTTC. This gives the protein CSARQGFGYTF.

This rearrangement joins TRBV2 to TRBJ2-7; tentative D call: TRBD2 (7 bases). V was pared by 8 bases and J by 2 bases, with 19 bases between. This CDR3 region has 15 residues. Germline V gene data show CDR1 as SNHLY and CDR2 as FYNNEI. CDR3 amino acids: CASSNGGGPTYEQYF. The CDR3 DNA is TGTGCCAGCTCGAATGGGGGGGGGCCTACCTACGAGCAGTACTTC.

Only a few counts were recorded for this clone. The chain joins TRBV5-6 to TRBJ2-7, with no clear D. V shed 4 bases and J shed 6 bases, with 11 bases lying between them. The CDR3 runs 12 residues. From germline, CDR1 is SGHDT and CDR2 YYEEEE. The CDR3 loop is CASSKPLAEQYF. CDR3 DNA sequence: TGTGCCAGCAGCAAGCCCCTGGCCGAGCAGTACTTC.

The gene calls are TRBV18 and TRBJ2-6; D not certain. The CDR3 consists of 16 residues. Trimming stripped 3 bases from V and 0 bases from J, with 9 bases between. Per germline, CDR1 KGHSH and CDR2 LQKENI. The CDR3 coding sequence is TGTGCCAGCTCACCTCTTCCCCCCTCTGGGGCCAACGTCCTGACTTTC. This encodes CASSPLPPSGANVLTF.

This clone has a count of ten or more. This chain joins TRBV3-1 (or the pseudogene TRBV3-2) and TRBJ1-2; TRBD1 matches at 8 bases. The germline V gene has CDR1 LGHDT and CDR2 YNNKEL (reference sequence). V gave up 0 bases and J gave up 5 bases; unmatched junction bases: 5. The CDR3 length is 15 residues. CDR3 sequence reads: CASSQDQQGGYGYTF. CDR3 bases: TGTGCCAGCAGCCAAGATCAACAGGGGGGATATGGCTACACCTTC.

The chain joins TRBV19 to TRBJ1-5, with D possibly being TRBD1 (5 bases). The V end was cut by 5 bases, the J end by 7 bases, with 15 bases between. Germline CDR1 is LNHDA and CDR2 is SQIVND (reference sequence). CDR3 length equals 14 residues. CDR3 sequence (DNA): TGTGCCAGTAGTCTCCTCGAGGGGAACCAGCCCCAGCATTTT. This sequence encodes CASSLLEGNQPQHF.

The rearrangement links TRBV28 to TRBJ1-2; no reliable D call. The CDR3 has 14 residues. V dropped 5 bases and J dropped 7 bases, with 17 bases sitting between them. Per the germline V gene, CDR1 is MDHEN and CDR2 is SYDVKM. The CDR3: CASSPPDGWRGYTF. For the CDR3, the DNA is TGTGCCAGCAGTCCCCCGGACGGATGGCGTGGCTACACCTTC.

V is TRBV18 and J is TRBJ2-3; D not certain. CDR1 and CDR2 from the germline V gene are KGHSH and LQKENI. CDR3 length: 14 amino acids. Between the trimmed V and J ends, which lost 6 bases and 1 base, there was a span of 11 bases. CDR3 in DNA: TGTGCCAGCTCTATTAACAGCCGCACAGATACGCAGTATTTT. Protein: CASSINSRTDTQYF.